These T cell receptor beta chains were read from a single sample in a study of glioma-infiltrating T cells after dendritic cell vaccination. Generated by immunoSEQ multiplex PCR, the TCRdb table keeps only in-frame clones and is missing some. The sample holds 75,000 to 100,000 clones; 79% are singletons and the top ten take roughly 5.7%. Here the sequenced sample was blood, taken before dendritic cell vaccination. These receptors were obtained from a human donor with glioblastoma. Each CDR3 is given with its conserved first and last residue. D genes are given only for firm matches. A clone size is listed for some rows: how often the clone was seen (once, few, many), or a class if it is expanded.

TRBJ1-2 NA TRBV5-6 NA CASSSEGGEFNYGYTF TGTGCCAGCAGTTCGGAGGGGGGGGAATTTAACTATGGCTACACCTTC
TRBJ2-1 TRBD2 TRBV2 NA CASTPSGVSYNEQFF TGTGCCAGCACACCTAGCGGGGTCTCCTACAATGAGCAGTTCTTC
TRBJ2-5 TRBD2 TRBV11-2 NA CASSPGILAGDQETQYF TGTGCCAGCAGTCCAGGGATACTAGCGGGGGACCAAGAGACCCAGTACTTC
TRBJ2-1 NA TRBV28 NA CASSSPADAISGNEQFF TGTGCCAGCAGTTCTCCAGCGGACGCGATCAGTGGGAATGAGCAGTTCTTC
TRBJ2-2 TRBD2 TRBV6-1 few CASSEVTSGTGELFF TGTGCCAGCAGTGAAGTGACTAGCGGCACCGGGGAGCTGTTTTTT
TRBJ1-2 NA TRBV11-2 NA CASSLRVGGANYGYTF TGTGCCAGCAGCTTAAGGGTCGGGGGGGCAAACTATGGCTACACCTTC
TRBJ1-2 NA TRBV5-8 NA CASSLAGPSGGYTF TGTGCCAGCAGCTTGGCGGGGCCTAGCGGGGGCTACACCTTC
TRBJ2-7 NA TRBV6-5 NA CASSPQGGPYEQYF TGTGCCAGCAGTCCCCAAGGAGGGCCGTACGAGCAGTACTTC
TRBJ2-7 NA TRBV25-1 NA CASSEWEVYEQYF TGTGCCAGCAGTGAATGGGAGGTCTACGAGCAGTACTTC
TRBJ1-2 TRBD1 TRBV5-1 NA CASSSRQGGFNYGYTF TGCGCCAGCAGCTCGAGGCAGGGGGGTTTTAACTATGGCTACACCTTC
TRBJ2-5 NA TRBV27 NA CASSEGGTQYF TGTGCCAGCAGTGAGGGTGGGACCCAGTACTTC
TRBJ1-3 NA TRBV25-1 NA CASSITRGGRNTIYF TGTGCCAGCAGTATTACTCGGGGTGGGAGAAACACCATATATTTT
TRBJ2-7 TRBD1 TRBV30 NA CAWSVQGVGSYEQYF TGTGCCTGGAGTGTACAGGGGGTCGGCTCCTACGAGCAGTACTTC